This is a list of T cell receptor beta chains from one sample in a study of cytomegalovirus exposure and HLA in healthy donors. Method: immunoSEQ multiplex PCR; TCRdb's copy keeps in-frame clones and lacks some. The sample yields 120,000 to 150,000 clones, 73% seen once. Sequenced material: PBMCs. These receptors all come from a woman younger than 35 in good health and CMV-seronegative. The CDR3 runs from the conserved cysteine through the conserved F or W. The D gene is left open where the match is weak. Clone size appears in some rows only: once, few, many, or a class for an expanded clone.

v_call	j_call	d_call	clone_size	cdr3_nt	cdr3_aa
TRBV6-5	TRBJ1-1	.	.	TGTGCCAGCAGGGGGACTGTCAACACTGAAGCTTTCTTT	CASRGTVNTEAFF
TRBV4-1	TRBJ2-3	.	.	TGCGCCAGCAGCCAAAGTATCGGGTATACGCAGTATTTT	CASSQSIGYTQYF
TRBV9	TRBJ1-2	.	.	TGTGCCAGCAGAGATACCCCCAGGGCAGGAGATAATGGCTACACCTTC	CASRDTPRAGDNGYTF
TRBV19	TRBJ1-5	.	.	TGTGCCAGTAGTCCTCTCGGACATCGCCTCAATCAGCCCCAGCATTTT	CASSPLGHRLNQPQHF
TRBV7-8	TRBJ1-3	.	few	TGTGCCAGCAGCGCCCGTGAGCTCTCTGGAAACACCATATATTTT	CASSARELSGNTIYF
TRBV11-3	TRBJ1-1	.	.	TGTGCCAGCAGCACTCGGAACACTGAAGCTTTCTTT	CASSTRNTEAFF
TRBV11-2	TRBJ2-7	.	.	TGTGCCAGCAGCTTTCCTAGGACAGAGAGCTCCTACGAGCAGTACTTC	CASSFPRTESSYEQYF
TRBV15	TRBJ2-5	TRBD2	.	TGTGCCACCAGCAGACCTAGCGGGGAGGGAGAGACCCAGTACTTC	CATSRPSGEGETQYF
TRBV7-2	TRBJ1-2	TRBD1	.	TGTGCCAGCAGCTTGGACAGGGGTAACTATGGCTACACCTTC	CASSLDRGNYGYTF
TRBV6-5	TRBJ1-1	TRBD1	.	TGTGCCAGCAGGGGGACAGGGGGTAGAAACACTGAAGCTTTCTTT	CASRGTGGRNTEAFF
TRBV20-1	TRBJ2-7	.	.	TGCAGTGGAGGAGACTCCTACGAGCAGTACTTC	CSGGDSYEQYF
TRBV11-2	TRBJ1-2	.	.	TGTGCCAGCAGCTTAGAGGCCGGCCTAGGGGATGGCTACACCTTC	CASSLEAGLGDGYTF
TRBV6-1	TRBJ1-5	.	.	TGTGCCAGCAGTGAAACAGAGGGAAAAGGCAATCAGCCCCAGCATTTT	CASSETEGKGNQPQHF
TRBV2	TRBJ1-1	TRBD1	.	TGTGCCAGCAGCATACAGGGGTGGGCTTTCTTT	CASSIQGWAFF
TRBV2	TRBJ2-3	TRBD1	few	TGTGCCAGCAGTCACGACAGGGTGGGCACAGATACGCAGTATTTT	CASSHDRVGTDTQYF
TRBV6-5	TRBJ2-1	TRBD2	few	TGTGCCAGCAGTCGACTAGCGGGAGGGGTCAATGAGCAGTTCTTC	CASSRLAGGVNEQFF
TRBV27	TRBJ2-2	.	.	TGTGCCAGCACCCGAACACGGAACACCGGGGAGCTGTTTTTT	CASTRTRNTGELFF
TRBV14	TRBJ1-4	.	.	TGTGCCAGCAGCCAAGAAACAGCAAGGGGAACTACGAAACTGTTTTTT	CASSQETARGTTKLFF
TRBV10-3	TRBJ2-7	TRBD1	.	TGTGCCATCAGTGAGTTCAGGGGGAAAGTCTACGAGCAGTACTTC	CAISEFRGKVYEQYF
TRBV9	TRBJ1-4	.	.	TGTGCCAGCAGCGGGTCACAAGGGGATAATGAAAAACTGTTTTTT	CASSGSQGDNEKLFF
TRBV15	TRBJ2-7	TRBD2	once	TGTGCCACCAGCCCGACTAGCGGGGGGATCTACGAGCAGTACTTC	CATSPTSGGIYEQYF
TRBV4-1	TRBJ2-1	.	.	TGCGCCAGCAGCCAATTATTGGACAGGGCGGGGCGGGGGGGCTACAATGAGCAGTTCTTC	CASSQLLDRAGRGGYNEQFF
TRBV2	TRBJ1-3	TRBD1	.	TGTGCCAGCAGTAGGACAGGGGGTGTTTCTGGAAACACCATATATTTT	CASSRTGGVSGNTIYF
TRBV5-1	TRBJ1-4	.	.	TGCGCCAGCAGCTTGGGGGCTGACGAAAAACTGTTTTTT	CASSLGADEKLFF
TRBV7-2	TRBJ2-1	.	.	TGTGCCAGCAGCTTAGAGGCTAGAGAGCAGTTCTTC	CASSLEAREQFF
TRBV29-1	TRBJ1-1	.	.	TGCAGCGTTGCCCGGGGGGTCGGCACTGAAGCTTTCTTT	CSVARGVGTEAFF
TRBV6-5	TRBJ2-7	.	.	TGTGCCAGCAGAAAGGACAGCTCCTACGAGCAGTACTTC	CASRKDSSYEQYF
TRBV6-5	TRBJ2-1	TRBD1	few	TGTGCCAGCAGCCGAACTTCGGGACAGTACAATGAGCAGTTCTTC	CASSRTSGQYNEQFF
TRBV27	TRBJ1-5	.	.	TGTGCCAGCAGTTTGCAGGGGAATCAGCCCCAGCATTTT	CASSLQGNQPQHF
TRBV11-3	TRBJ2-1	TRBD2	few	TGTGCCAGCAGCTTAGGACTAGCGGTTAACAATGAGCAGTTCTTC	CASSLGLAVNNEQFF
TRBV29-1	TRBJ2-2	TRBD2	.	TGCAGCGTTGGAGGGGGGACGGACGGGAGGGGTCGTAGCACCGGGGAGCTGTTTTTT	CSVGGGTDGRGRSTGELFF
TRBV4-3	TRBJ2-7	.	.	TGCGCCAGCAGCCCCCGATTCCCGGGTAACCACGAGCAGTACTTC	CASSPRFPGNHEQYF
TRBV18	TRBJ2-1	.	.	TGTGCCAGCTCCACGGGTAGTGTCAATGAGCAGTTCTTC	CASSTGSVNEQFF